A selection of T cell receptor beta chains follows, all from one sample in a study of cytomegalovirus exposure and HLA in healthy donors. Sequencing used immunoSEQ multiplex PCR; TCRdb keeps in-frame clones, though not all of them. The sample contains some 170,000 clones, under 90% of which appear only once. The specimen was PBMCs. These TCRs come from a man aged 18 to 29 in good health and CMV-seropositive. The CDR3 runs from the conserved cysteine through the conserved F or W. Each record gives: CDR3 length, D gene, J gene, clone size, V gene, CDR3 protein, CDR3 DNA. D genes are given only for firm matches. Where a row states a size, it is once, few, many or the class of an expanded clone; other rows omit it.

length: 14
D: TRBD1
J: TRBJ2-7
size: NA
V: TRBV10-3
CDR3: CATSKGQGTYEQYF
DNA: TGTGCCACGTCAAAGGGACAGGGGACGTACGAGCAGTACTTC

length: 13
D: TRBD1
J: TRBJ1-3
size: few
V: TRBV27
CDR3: CASRQGAGNTIYF
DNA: TGTGCCAGCAGACAGGGGGCTGGAAACACCATATATTTT

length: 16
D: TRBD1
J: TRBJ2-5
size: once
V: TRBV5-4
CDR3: CASSQGTGIRTETQYF
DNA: TGTGCCAGCAGCCAGGGGACAGGGATCCGAACAGAGACCCAGTACTTC

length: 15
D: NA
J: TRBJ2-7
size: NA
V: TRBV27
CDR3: CASSLVPDSSYEQYF
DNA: TGTGCCAGCAGTTTAGTTCCGGACAGCTCCTACGAGCAGTACTTC

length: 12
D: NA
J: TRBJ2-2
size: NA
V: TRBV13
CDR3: CASSLGIGELFF
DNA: TGTGCCAGCAGCTTAGGAATAGGGGAGCTGTTTTTT

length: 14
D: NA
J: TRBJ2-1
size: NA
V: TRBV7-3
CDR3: CASSPRAPYNEQFF
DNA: TGTGCCAGCAGCCCGAGGGCACCTTACAATGAGCAGTTCTTC

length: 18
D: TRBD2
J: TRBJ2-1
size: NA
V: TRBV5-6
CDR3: CASSFLSGRAAKGNEQFF
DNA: TGTGCCAGCAGCTTCCTTAGCGGGAGAGCCGCTAAGGGCAATGAGCAGTTCTTC

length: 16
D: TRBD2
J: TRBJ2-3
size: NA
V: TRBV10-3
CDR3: CATTNRLADSTDTQYF
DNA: TGTGCCACCACCAATCGACTAGCGGATAGCACAGATACGCAGTATTTT

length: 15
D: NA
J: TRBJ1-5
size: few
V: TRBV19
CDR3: CASSITAYSNQPQHF
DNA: TGTGCCAGTAGTATAACAGCTTATAGCAATCAGCCCCAGCATTTT

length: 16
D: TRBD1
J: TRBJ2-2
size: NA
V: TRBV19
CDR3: CASSTPGTGTTGELFF
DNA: TGTGCCAGTAGTACCCCGGGGACAGGGACCACCGGGGAGCTGTTTTTT

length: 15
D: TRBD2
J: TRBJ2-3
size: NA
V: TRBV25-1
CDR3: CASSSLAGNPLTQYF
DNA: TGTGCCAGCAGCTCCCTAGCGGGAAATCCCCTTACGCAGTATTTT

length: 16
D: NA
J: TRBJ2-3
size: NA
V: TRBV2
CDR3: CASSDRTKGDTDTQYF
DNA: TGTGCCAGCAGTGACCGGACTAAAGGTGACACAGATACGCAGTATTTT

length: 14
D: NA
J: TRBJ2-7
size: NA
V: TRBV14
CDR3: CASRPPGHSFEQYF
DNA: TGTGCCAGCAGACCTCCGGGACATTCTTTTGAGCAGTACTTC

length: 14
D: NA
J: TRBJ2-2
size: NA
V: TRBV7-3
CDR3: CASSFGPPTGELFF
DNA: TGTGCCAGCAGCTTCGGTCCCCCCACCGGGGAGCTGTTTTTT

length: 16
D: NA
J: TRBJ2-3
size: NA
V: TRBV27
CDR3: CASRWEAGQGTDTQYF
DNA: TGTGCCAGCAGGTGGGAAGCGGGACAGGGCACAGATACGCAGTATTTT

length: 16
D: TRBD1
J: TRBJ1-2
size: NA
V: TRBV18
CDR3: CASSTGTGLPQDGYTF
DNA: TGTGCCAGCTCAACCGGGACAGGATTGCCGCAAGATGGCTACACCTTC

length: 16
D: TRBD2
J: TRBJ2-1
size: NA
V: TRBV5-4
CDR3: CASSPVNSGSMDEQFF
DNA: TGTGCCAGCAGCCCCGTTAATAGCGGGAGTATGGATGAGCAGTTCTTC